This section outlines one T cell receptor beta chain sequence together with its context. This clone was counted a few times. It has no known antigen specificity. Per-base quality was not reported, and no clone a single base away is much larger than it. The cohort comprised around 700 healthy bone marrow donors. At the time of sampling, every cohort member was nominally healthy, though immune exposures that went unrecorded were likely present. The donor tested CMV seropositive and was one of the 289 seropositive cohort members. A peripheral blood sample was provided by each donor, and peripheral blood mononuclear cells were used for TCR beta sequencing. The Qiagen DNeasy Blood Extraction Kit was used to extract genomic DNA from the blood cell samples. These data belong to a study of cytomegalovirus exposure and HLA in healthy donors (dated by TCRdb to the late 2010s). In terms of the full investigation: An earlier analysis of several hundred of the donors reported approximately 280 Gb of sequence data and about 120 million unique TCR beta sequences obtained from roughly 180 million T cells. Alongside the repertoire data, information on donor age, sex, ethnicity and CMV serostatus was compiled. The number of typed donors differed by locus: about 620-640 for A, B, C, DRB1 and DQB1; 500 to 550 for DQA1; around 580 for DPA1; and about 470 for DPB1. Of the 300 to 450 genotyped donors, 75% to 85% were placed in the genetic ancestry cluster associated with self-reported Caucasian donors. Among a few hundred genotyped donors of the cohort, an average of around 240,000 unique TCR beta nucleotide sequences were sequenced per donor, around 18% of them non-productive. Rather than drawing on any new phenotypic data, the later analysis identified candidate immune exposures from TCR beta sequences and the way those sequences occurred across donors. HLA typing included class I and class II loci at four-digit resolution. All discovery cohort repertoires had been generated using a single sequencing platform. An earlier analysis of fewer than 750 of the donors used high-throughput TCR beta sequencing to judge whether each TCR beta V gene segment behaved as functional or pseudogenic. A few DR-DQ haplotypes were treated as single units for association and clustering because of strong linkage in the cohort. In a later analysis, previously published TCR beta repertoires from some 640 donors were re-analyzed and high-resolution HLA genotyping was added so that TCR occurrence patterns could be studied. The study profiled the T cell repertoires of under 850 subjects by immunosequencing and related them to cytomegalovirus serostatus. The study aimed to test whether signatures of past pathogen exposure could be identified by cataloging public T cell receptors. A later genetic analysis took genome-wide SNP genotypes for about 65% of the 666 donors and used that subset as a discovery cohort. A separate validation cohort of roughly 110 different subjects was used in addition to the approximately 610-subject first cohort. An early release covering roughly 600 HLA-typed donors comprised 250 to 350 gigabases of sequencing data and around 86 million unique TCR sequences. To predict cytomegalovirus infection status, the study brought together high-throughput TCR immunosequencing, statistical association of individual TCRs with disease status, and machine learning. Here is what the overall study found, with its caveats: At a false discovery rate of 0.05, a later analysis linked some 17,000 TCR beta sequences to specific HLA alleles. The 87-base-pair reads could not distinguish some IMGT-functional V segments, including TRBV6-2 and TRBV6-3, so those segments were excluded. Most CMV-associated TCR beta chains appeared to be HLA-restricted in a later analysis, and the HLA associations seemed to be driven largely by CMV exposure. In a later analysis, several top co-occurrence clusters were reported to appear linked to parvovirus B19, influenza, CMV and Epstein-Barr virus. Across donors, most TCR sequences were observed very rarely, whereas some public TCRs were present in many individuals. In an earlier analysis of around 600 of the donors, most TCR beta V segments appeared in productive rearrangements about 90% or about 30% of the time, broadly matching IMGT annotations. The authors suggested that the approach could potentially be extended to other disease states and immunological phenotypes. A later analysis found that HLA-associated TCR beta chains were more clonally expanded and had lower generation probabilities than equally common non-associated chains. Because HLA typing was unavailable for some donors at each locus, only the typed subset was used in association tests. Linkage disequilibrium might explain the correlated functional status among segregating V segments, but an unknown experimental factor could not be ruled out. The classifier was reported to diagnose cytomegalovirus status with high specificity and sensitivity in both the original and validation cohorts. The only immune exposure information available for the cohort was CMV serostatus. Because counts were too low, seventeen rarely observed V segments, including chromosome 9 orphons, were left out of the earlier analysis of a few hundred of the donors. Three of the identified cytomegalovirus-associated TCR beta chains were confirmed in vitro to be specific for cytomegalovirus antigens. A further reported finding was that TCR beta sequences accurately predicted the HLA-A and HLA-B alleles for most subjects in the first cohort. An association between a missense DCLRE1C variant and V-gene and J-gene trimming of TCR beta chains was found in a later genetic analysis and replicated in an independent cohort. A later genetic analysis reported fewer N-insertions in productive TCRs among donors in an Asian-associated ancestry cluster than the roughly 700-donor mean. A total of some 180 TCR beta chains were listed by the study as associated with cytomegalovirus. Roughly uniform sequencing depth across donors was assumed in presence/absence analyses, although this assumption may not hold. In a later analysis, TCR association rates were found to vary across HLA loci, with the most associated TCRs seen for DRB1 alleles and the fewest for HLA-C alleles. The sequencing pipeline was judged likely to have produced a cluster of highly shared sequence variants as a technical artifact. This cohort had only TCR beta chains sequenced, and the lack of alpha or paired-chain data limited which features could be detected. Strong co-occurrence of HLA alleles, especially DR and DQ, made assigning TCR associations to individual alleles difficult.

From a lookup of the germline V gene, CDR1 and CDR2 are SQVTM and ANQGSEA. Inclusive of the bounding cysteine and phenylalanine, the CDR3 is 19 residues long. Left in the record is the CDR3 DNA by itself, 57 bases read in frame from the first base. Trimming takes 1 base from V and 2 bases from J, and the germline ends sit 23 bases apart. Receptor amplification or capture employed the immunoSEQ multiplex PCR assay. The multiplex PCR relied on a mix of 60 forward primers for TCR Vbeta segments and 13 reverse primers for TCR Jbeta segments. The CDR3 region of rearranged TCR beta genes was amplified from genomic DNA by a multiplex PCR assay. The amplified TCR beta libraries were sequenced on the Illumina HiSeq System as 87-base-pair reads. In the paper's pipeline: In a later analysis, approximately 74 million unique TCR beta chains were counted across the approximately 640 repertoires, and about 10 million of these chains were shared by at least two donors. To remove PCR and sequencing errors, raw reads were error-corrected and collapsed into unique sequences using a nearest-neighbor algorithm that merged closely related sequences. CDR3 sequences were aligned to IMGT reference sequences to assign V, D and J gene segments. For a sequence to be retained, a match of at least six nucleotides was required to both a V gene segment and a J gene segment. Rearrangements were called productive when the CDR3 lacked stop codons and stayed in frame with V and J; all others were non-productive. Following IMGT convention, CDR3 was defined as the stretch from the second conserved V-encoded cysteine to the conserved J-encoded phenylalanine. The earlier analysis of 450 to 750 of the donors excluded any sequence lacking an unambiguous match to a single V gene segment. An earlier analysis of several hundred of the donors called V segments functional above 56.7% productive rearrangements and segregating when the between-donor standard deviation exceeded 5%. A statistical classification framework was built to diagnose cytomegalovirus status from the catalog of TCR beta chain sequences. In a later analysis, V and J genes were assigned by comparing TCR nucleotide sequences against IMGT/GENE-DB human TR gene sequences. Using the TCRdist pipeline, a later analysis assigned CDR3 sequences along with most-parsimonious VDJ recombination scenarios. In a later analysis, each TCR beta chain was defined by its CDR3 amino acid sequence together with its V-gene family, and reads without a unique V-gene family were excluded. As a way to deal with suspected cross-contamination and a sequencing artifact, a later analysis dropped 500 to 700 nucleotide sequences that were highly shared and had low generation probability. In a later analysis, a clonal expansion index was calculated for each public chain from normalized within-repertoire ranks of inferred template counts. Generation probabilities in a later analysis came from a VDJ recombination model fitted to out-of-frame rearrangements, and those results were checked against IGoR. Hypergeometric tests were used in a later analysis to score TCR-TCR, TCR-HLA and TCR-CMV co-occurrence, with a repertoire-size bias correction applied to the TCR pairs. To estimate false discovery rates, a later analysis permuted the HLA or CMV assignments 20 times. In a later analysis, co-occurring TCRs were grouped with DBSCAN, and TCRdist sequence similarity was added when clustering was performed within HLA-allele-positive subsets. For co-occurrence clustering, repertoires with fewer than 30,000 or more than 120,000 public chains were excluded, along with five or six repertoires with anomalous nucleotide sharing. Held by TCRdb, this immuneACCESS table contains in-frame sequences only and omits some clones. Under half of the omission traces to an unresolved V gene where checked; the cause of the rest is unknown. D and trimming were read from the DNA, whereas the V and J calls and clone size are those reported in that table. The sample table lists more than 95,000 clones, about 70% of them with a count of one. 13% of the sample lies in the top ten.

Sequenced sample: PBMCs. The sequence derives from a woman aged 60 to 75 in good health and CMV-seropositive. The chain is encoded by TRBV29-1 joined to TRBJ2-2, with TRBD2 tentatively as D gene (6 bases match). Read as DNA, the sequence is TGCAGCGTTGAAGTCCCCCTCGGCGGGCTAGCGCGAAACACCGGGGAGCTGTTTTTT. This gives the protein CSVEVPLGGLARNTGELFF.